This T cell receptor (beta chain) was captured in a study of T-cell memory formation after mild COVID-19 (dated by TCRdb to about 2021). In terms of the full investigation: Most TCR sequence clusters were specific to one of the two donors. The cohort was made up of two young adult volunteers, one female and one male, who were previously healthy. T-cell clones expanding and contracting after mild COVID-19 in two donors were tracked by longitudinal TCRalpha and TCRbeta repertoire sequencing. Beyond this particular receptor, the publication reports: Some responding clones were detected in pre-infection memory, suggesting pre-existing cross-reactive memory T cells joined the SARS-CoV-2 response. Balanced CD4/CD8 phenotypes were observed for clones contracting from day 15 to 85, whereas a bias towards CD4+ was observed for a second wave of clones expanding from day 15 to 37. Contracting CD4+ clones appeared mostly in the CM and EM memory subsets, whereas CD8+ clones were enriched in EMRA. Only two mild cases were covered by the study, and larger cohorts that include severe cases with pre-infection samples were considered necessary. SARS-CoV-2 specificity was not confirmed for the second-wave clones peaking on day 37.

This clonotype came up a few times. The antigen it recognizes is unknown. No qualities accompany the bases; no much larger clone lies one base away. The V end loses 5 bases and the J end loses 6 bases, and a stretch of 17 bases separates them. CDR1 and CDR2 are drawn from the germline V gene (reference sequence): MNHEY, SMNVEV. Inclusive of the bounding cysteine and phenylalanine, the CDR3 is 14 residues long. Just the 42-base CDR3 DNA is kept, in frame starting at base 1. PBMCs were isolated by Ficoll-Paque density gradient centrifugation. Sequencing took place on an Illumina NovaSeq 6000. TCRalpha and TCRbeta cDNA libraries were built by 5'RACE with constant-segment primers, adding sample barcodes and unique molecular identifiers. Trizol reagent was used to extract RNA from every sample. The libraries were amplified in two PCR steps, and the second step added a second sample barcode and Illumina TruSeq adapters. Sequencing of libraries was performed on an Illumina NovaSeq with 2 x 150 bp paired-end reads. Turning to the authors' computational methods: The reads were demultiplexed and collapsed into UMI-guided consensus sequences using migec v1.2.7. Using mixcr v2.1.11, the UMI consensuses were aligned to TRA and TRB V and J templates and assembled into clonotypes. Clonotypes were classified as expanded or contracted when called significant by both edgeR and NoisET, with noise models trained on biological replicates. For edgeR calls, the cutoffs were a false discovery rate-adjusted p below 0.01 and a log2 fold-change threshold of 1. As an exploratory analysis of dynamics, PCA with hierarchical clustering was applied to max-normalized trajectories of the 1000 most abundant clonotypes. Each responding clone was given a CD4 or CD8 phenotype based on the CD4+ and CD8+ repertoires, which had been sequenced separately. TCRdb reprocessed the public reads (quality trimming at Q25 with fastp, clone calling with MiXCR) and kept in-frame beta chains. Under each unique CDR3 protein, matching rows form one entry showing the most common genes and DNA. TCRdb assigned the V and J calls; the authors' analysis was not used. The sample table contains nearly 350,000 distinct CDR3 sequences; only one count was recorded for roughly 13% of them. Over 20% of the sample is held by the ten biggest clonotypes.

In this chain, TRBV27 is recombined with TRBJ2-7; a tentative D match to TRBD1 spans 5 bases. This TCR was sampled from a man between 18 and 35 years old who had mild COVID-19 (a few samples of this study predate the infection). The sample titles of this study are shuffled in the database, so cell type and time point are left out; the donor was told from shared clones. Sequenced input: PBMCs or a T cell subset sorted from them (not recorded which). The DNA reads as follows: TGTGCCAGCAGTCCCCTGCAACAGGCGGCCGAGCAGTACTTC. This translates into CASSPLQQAAEQYF.